This T cell receptor beta chain was retrieved from a study of shared clonotypes between healthy human individuals. Turning to the study itself: Each donor's CD4 naive and CD4 memory cells filled three plates apiece, CD8 naive two, and CD8 memory one. Study observations and caveats: The sole specimen, blood, was sampled, and tissue repertoires likely differ.

Unmatched junction bases numbered 3, after V lost 4 bases and J lost 2 bases. This CDR3 spans 15 amino acids. Germline assignment: CDR1 MNHNS and CDR2 SASEGT. Naivety among CD8 cells was defined by CD45RO negativity and positive CCR7 selection, thereby excluding terminally differentiated effector memory CD45RA+ cells. Samples underwent the assay at deep level. Sequencing was performed with immunoSEQ multiplex PCR; in TCRdb, only in-frame clones are kept and a portion is missing. The sample lists about 2 million clones; just under 95% were seen once. Concerning this clone: The target antigen is unknown.

Sequences were obtained from naive CD8+ T cells sorted from blood. V usage is TRBV6-1 and J usage is TRBJ2-7; 12 bases line up with TRBD1. The receptor was derived from a man younger than 35 in good health. The CDR3 is CASSAGQGAPYEQYF. The CDR3, as DNA: TGTGCCAGCAGTGCGGGACAGGGGGCCCCCTACGAGCAGTACTTC.